This T cell receptor (beta chain) was sequenced for a study of CD8 T cells in Susac syndrome. Germline V CDR1 and CDR2: ENHRY, SYGVKD. The CDR3 sequence is 11 residues long. V was pared by 11 bases and J by 4 bases, with 11 bases between. From blood CD8+ and CD4+ T cells, the TCR beta chain was sequenced. TEMRA cells were FACS-enriched, and CD8+ and CD4+ T cells were isolated negatively. An input of 0.5 to 1 ug of RNA was subjected to reverse transcription using random hexamers. TCRdb fed the immunoSEQ multiplex PCR reads into MiXCR, producing one record per CDR3 protein. The repertoire consists of approximately 190,000 distinct CDR3 sequences, with over 90% occurring once and the leading ten covering just under 0.095%.

This clonotype was obtained from a human donor with multiple sclerosis. This sequence joins TRBV10-3 and TRBJ1-1, with D possibly matching TRBD1 (5 bases). The sequencing sample was made of CD4+ T cells from PBMCs. CDR3 coding DNA: TGTGCCTCGGGGACTCCCACTGAAGCTTTCTTT. Amino acids: CASGTPTEAFF.